The sequence of this TCR beta chain was determined in a study of regulatory T cells in long-lasting Graves disease. The authors built TCR beta libraries using iRepertoire HTBI primers and Arm-PCR of CDR3 regions. TCRdb re-analysed the multiplex PCR reads in MiXCR, keeping a single row per CDR3 protein. Among 550,000 to 600,000 distinct CDR3 sequences listed, roughly a sixth were seen once. Germline CDR1 reads MNHEY; CDR2 reads SMNVEV (reference sequence). The V and J ends lost 5 bases and 0 bases respectively, with 17 bases between them. This CDR3 has 18 amino acids. Regarding time point: newly diagnosed GD, antithyroid drugs for less than 3 months. From RNA extracted from PBMCs, the TCR library was made. These data are also associated with another study on T cells in Graves' hyperthyroidism and ophthalmopathy.

The rearrangement joins TRBV27 to TRBJ1-6; no clear D gene. This sequence was found in a man aged 18 to 29 with Graves disease. The sequences come from peripheral blood mononuclear cells (PBMCs), collected at new diagnosis, from a patient treated with antithyroid drugs. CDR3 bases: TGTGCCAGCAGTCTCTGGACCCGAAGAAGCTCCTATAATTCACCCCTCCACTTT. The encoded protein is CASSLWTRRSSYNSPLHF.